This entry lists 31 T cell receptor beta chains sequenced from one sample in a study of blood T cells in healthy people across ages. Combining a sample-barcoded 5' primer with a J-beta primer mix, a second PCR ran for about 7 to 11 cycles. TCRdb re-called the 5' RACE reads with MiXCR, one entry per CDR3 protein. The sample lists some 760,000 distinct CDR3 sequences, 25% occurring once. This same sample was also part of a study on T cells of mothers and their children.

The sample was blood. These receptors came from a boy younger than 18 in good health.

In this sample, this clonotype turned up a few times. The V gene is TRBV12-3 or TRBV12-4, the J gene TRBJ2-7; tentatively, D is TRBD1 or TRBD2 (5 bases each). This CDR3 spans 13 amino acids. Trimming took off 8 bases at V and 5 bases at J, with 16 bases between the two ends. The CDR3 DNA reads TGTGCCAGCGCCCGGGGCTCACCCAACGAGCAGTACTTC. It is translated as CASARGSPNEQYF.

This clonotype has more than one count but fewer than ten. This rearrangement joins TRBV9 to TRBJ2-7; possibly TRBD1 for D (5 bases). The ends were cut back, 3 bases at V and 5 bases at J, with 12 bases in the middle. The CDR3 is 13 amino acids. Germline lookup yields CDR1 SGDLS and CDR2 YYNGEE. CDR3 sequence (DNA): TGTGCCAGCAGCGCCGGACACGGGCACGAGCAGTACTTC. Residues: CASSAGHGHEQYF.

Comments on this clonotype: One end of the junction does not line up with germline, which may come from a read error. The chain joins TRBV20-1 to TRBJ2-5; D is possibly TRBD2 (6 bases). The CDR3 is 14 residues long. The germline CDR1 and CDR2 sequences are DFQATT and SNEGSKA (reference sequence). CDR3 bases: TGCAGTGCTGGAAAAGCGGGTCTCTACAATGAGCAGTCCTTC. Amino acids: CSAGKAGLYNEQSF.

This clonotype was counted only a few times. J is TRBJ2-3 and V is TRBV29-1; possibly TRBD2 for D (6 bases). V was pared by 0 bases and J by 12 bases, with 13 bases between. This CDR3 spans 12 amino acids. The germline CDR1 and CDR2 sequences are SQVTM and ANQGSEA. In DNA, the CDR3 is TGCAGCGTTGAAGATTGGGACTCAGATCAGTATTTT. Translation gives CSVEDWDSDQYF.

This chain links TRBV20-1 with TRBJ1-2; weak D call: TRBD1 (5 bases). The CDR3 sequence is 13 residues long. With 0 bases removed from V and 8 bases from J, the gap between germline ends came to 13 bases. Germline loops: CDR1 DFQATT, CDR2 SNEGSKA (reference sequence). CDR3 protein: CSARDRDAHGYTF. CDR3 DNA: TGCAGTGCTAGAGATCGGGACGCCCACGGCTACACCTTC.

The J gene is TRBJ1-2, the V gene TRBV5-1; D possibly corresponds to TRBD1 (5 bases). This CDR3 comprises 14 residues. Per germline, CDR1 SGHRS and CDR2 YFSETQ. Trimming took 2 bases from V and 7 from J, leaving 15 bases between them. CDR3 sequence: CASSFAGTYVGYTF. DNA for the CDR3: TGCGCCAGCAGCTTCGCCGGGACCTATGTTGGCTACACCTTC.

This clonotype was observed a handful of times. The CDR3 loop reads CASSFTSDGAYEQYF. For the CDR3, the DNA is TGTGCCAGCAGTTTTACATCGGACGGAGCCTACGAGCAGTACTTC. This rearrangement joins TRBV28 to TRBJ2-5; unclear D gene. The DNA matches TRBJ2-7 better at its end, which makes the J call doubtful. Germline V lookup: CDR1 MDHEN, CDR2 SYDVKM. This CDR3 spans 15 amino acids.

V and J are TRBV7-9 and TRBJ1-2, with 10 bases fitting TRBD1. CDR1 is SEHNR and CDR2 is FQNEAQ in the germline V gene (reference sequence). The CDR3 spans 15 residues. With V trimmed by 5 bases and J by 6 bases, 9 bases remained unmatched. The CDR3 reads CASSARTGGRDGYTF. CDR3 nucleotides: TGTGCCAGCAGCGCCCGGACAGGGGGGAGGGATGGCTACACCTTC.

This clonotype has a handful of counts. The chain carries TRBV20-1 and TRBJ1-5; TRBD1 aligns across 7 bases. The V gene end was trimmed by 6 bases and the J gene end by 5 bases; junction bases not matched to a gene: 7. The CDR3 extends over 13 amino acids. Germline assignment: CDR1 DFQATT and CDR2 SNEGSKA (reference sequence). For the CDR3, the DNA is TGCAGTGCCATACAGGGGAACGATCAGCCCCAGCATTTT. Translated, it gives CSAIQGNDQPQHF.

The chain has TRBV3-1 and TRBJ2-7, with D unresolved. Trimming stripped 0 bases from V and 3 bases from J, with 15 bases between. The length of the CDR3 is 16 residues. CDR1 is LGHDT and CDR2 is YNNKEL in the germline V gene (reference sequence). The CDR3 coding sequence is TGTGCCAGCAGCCAAGATCGCAAAGGACGGCTCTACGAGCAGTACTTC. It codes for CASSQDRKGRLYEQYF.

This clonotype was counted a few times. The chain joins TRBV29-1 to TRBJ2-3; no firm D call. Germline values: CDR1 SQVTM, CDR2 ANQGSEA. The CDR3 is 11 amino acids. Between the trimmed V and J ends, which lost 3 bases and 5 bases, there was a span of 6 bases. The CDR3 reads CSVEPKDTQYF. The DNA for the CDR3 is TGCAGCGTTGAGCCTAAAGATACGCAGTATTTT.

The V gene is TRBV29-1, the J gene TRBJ2-1; tentative D call: TRBD2 (6 bases). Deletions cut 3 bases from V and 1 base from J, with 13 bases between. The V gene's germline CDR1 is SQVTM and CDR2 ANQGSEA. CDR3 size: 15 residues. CDR3 region: CSVEWGERSYNEQFF. CDR3 nucleotides: TGCAGCGTTGAGTGGGGGGAACGGTCCTACAATGAGCAGTTCTTC.

This clonotype occurred a few times. The V gene is TRBV6-1, the J gene TRBJ1-4; TRBD1 matches 7 bases. CDR1 is MNHNS, CDR2 SASEGT, per germline. With V trimmed by 11 bases and J by 7 bases, 10 bases remained unmatched. This CDR3 region has 13 residues. The CDR3 sequence: CAGKGAGREKLFF. The CDR3 DNA reads as TGTGCCGGGAAGGGGGCCGGGCGTGAAAAACTGTTTTTT.

The chain links TRBV4-1 to TRBJ1-2, with 7 bases identical to TRBD1. CDR1 and CDR2 from the germline V gene are MGHRA and YSYEKL. V dropped 0 bases and J dropped 5; count of bases not matched to a gene: 6. This CDR3 region has 15 residues. CDR3 DNA sequence: TGCGCCAGCAGCCAAGATGACAGGGAGGGGTATGGCTACACCTTC. Protein sequence: CASSQDDREGYGYTF.

There are a few counts of this clonotype. V gene TRBV29-1 combines with J gene TRBJ2-1; 10 bases align to TRBD1. V trimming: 4 bases; J trimming: 4 bases; junction bases outside the gene matches: 16. Germline assignment: CDR1 SQVTM and CDR2 ANQGSEA. CDR3 length equals 18 residues. The CDR3 DNA reads as TGCAGCGTTGTAGGGAAATTACATCGACAGGGGGCTTACAATGAGCAGTTCTTC. Residues: CSVVGKLHRQGAYNEQFF.

This clonotype was seen a single time. V gene TRBV29-1 combines with J gene TRBJ1-1, with D possibly TRBD1 on 5 matching bases. Germline V lookup: CDR1 SQVTM, CDR2 ANQGSEA. V gave up 2 bases and J gave up 6 bases, with 16 bases separating them. CDR3 length: 14 residues. The CDR3 nucleotides are TGCAGCGTTGAAATAGGGGCGGGGAGGCCTGAAGCTTTCTTT. It is translated as CSVEIGAGRPEAFF.

Concerning this clonotype: One end of the junction is discordant with germline, which a read error may explain. This chain links TRBV28 with TRBJ2-1; 10 nucleotides align to TRBD2. Germline CDR1 is MDHEN and CDR2 is SYDVKM. The CDR3 has 22 residues. In nucleotides, the CDR3 is TGTGCCAGCAGTTTTTTCGTGCAGCCGGGACTAGCGTATCAGAGCTCCTACAGTGAGCAGTTCTTC. It yields the protein CASSFFVQPGLAYQSSYSEQFF. Variable domain in full (rest from reference TRBV28 and TRBJ2-1): DVKVTQSSRYLVKRTGEKVFLECVQDMDHENMFWYRQDPGLGLRLIYFSYDVKMKEKGDIPEGYSVSREKKERFSLILESASTNQTSMYLCASSFFVQPGLAYQSSYSEQFFGPGTRLTVL.

The rearrangement uses TRBV12-3 or TRBV12-4 and TRBJ1-1, with 10 bases matching TRBD1. V gave up 5 bases and J gave up 0 bases; unmatched junction bases: 6. The CDR3 extends over 16 amino acids. CDR3 protein: CASSMTGGGVNTEAFF. The CDR3 DNA is TGTGCCAGCAGTATGACAGGGGGCGGGGTGAACACTGAAGCTTTCTTT.

This clonotype has only a few counts. The chain couples TRBV12-3 or TRBV12-4 to TRBJ2-3; D call uncertain. The CDR3 totals 10 residues. V lost 3 bases, J lost 8 bases, and 3 bases lay in between. In DNA form, the CDR3 reads TGTGCCAGCAGTTTTGGTACGCAGTATTTT. Amino acid sequence: CASSFGTQYF.

The gene calls are TRBV7-2 and TRBJ2-5; TRBD2 agrees at 7 bases. The ends lost 5 bases at V and 11 bases at J; junction bases unmatched: 8. This CDR3 has 12 amino acids. Per germline, CDR1 SGHTA and CDR2 FQGNSA. The CDR3 here is CASSPTTREQYF. Here the CDR3 DNA reads TGTGCCAGCAGCCCCACGACGCGGGAGCAGTACTTC.

The chain is built from TRBV7-6 and TRBJ2-1; unclear D gene. This CDR3 is built from 12 residues. V dropped 5 bases and J dropped 9 bases, with 11 bases sitting between them. CDR1 and CDR2 (germline): SGHVS, FNYEAQ. The CDR3 nucleotides read TGTGCCAGCAGCCCCTTACAGAGTGAGCAGTTCTTC. This gives the protein CASSPLQSEQFF.

The chain is built from TRBV29-1 and TRBJ1-4, with TRBD1 as a possible D gene (5 bases). Trimming shortened V by 4 bases and J by 8 bases, and 11 bases separated the two germline ends. Germline CDR1 is SQVTM and CDR2 is ANQGSEA. The CDR3 is 12 residues long. CDR3 amino acids: CSVVGREEKLFF. The CDR3 DNA sequence: TGCAGCGTTGTGGGGCGGGAAGAAAAACTGTTTTTT.

The chain couples TRBV20-1 to TRBJ1-1; D is undetermined. The germline V and J ends were trimmed by 8 bases and 1 base, with 8 bases remaining between them. Germline-derived CDR1 and CDR2 are DFQATT and SNEGSKA (reference sequence). The CDR3 length is 11 residues. CDR3 protein: CSPRGNTEAFF. The CDR3 DNA sequence: TGCAGTCCACGGGGGAACACTGAAGCTTTCTTT.

J is TRBJ2-2 and V is TRBV24-1, with a weak D call TRBD2 (5 bases). The CDR3 contains 15 residues. Germline assignment: CDR1 KGHDR and CDR2 SFDVKD. V was cut by 4 bases and J by 2 bases, with 10 bases left in between. The CDR3 loop is CATSDPGLNTGELFF. The CDR3 DNA reads as TGTGCCACCAGTGACCCGGGATTAAACACCGGGGAGCTGTTTTTT.

The V gene is TRBV6-6, the J gene TRBJ2-1; D call uncertain. With the DNA end fitting TRBJ2-5 better, the J assignment may be wrong. Germline CDR1 reads MNHNY; CDR2 reads SVGAGI (reference sequence). The CDR3 loop spans 13 amino acids. CDR3 residues: CASKGAVSETQYF. CDR3 DNA: TGTGCCAGCAAAGGTGCGGTCTCGGAGACCCAGTACTTC.

This clonotype was seen a few times. This sequence joins TRBV11-2 and TRBJ2-1, with 13 positions matching TRBD2. The V gene's germline CDR1 is SGHAT and CDR2 FQNNGV. The trim removed 4 bases at V and 10 bases at J, leaving 10 bases unmatched. CDR3 length equals 16 residues. The CDR3 DNA reads TGTGCCAGCAGCTACGGGACTAGCGGGGTCCTTCGGGAGCAGTTCTTC. This encodes CASSYGTSGVLREQFF.

V usage is TRBV11-2 and J usage is TRBJ2-5; 9 bases agree with TRBD2. The J call may be wrong; the DNA end is better matched by TRBJ2-1. CDR1 is SGHAT, CDR2 FQNNGV, per germline. CDR3 length: 15 amino acids. CDR3 coding DNA: TGTGCCAGCAGCCAGCGGGGGGCGGACCTCAATGAGCAGTTCTTC. It translates to CASSQRGADLNEQFF.

The gene calls are TRBV5-1 and TRBJ2-6, with D tentatively TRBD1 (6 bases). CDR3 length: 17 amino acids. Germline V gives CDR1 SGHRS, CDR2 YFSETQ. V was shortened by 3 bases and J by 0 bases, with 13 bases between the two germline ends. CDR3 coding DNA: TGCGCCAGCAGCTGGAAGGACAGCGACTCTGGGGCCAACGTCCTGACTTTC. This codes for CASSWKDSDSGANVLTF.

This clonotype came up a few times. This chain connects TRBV6-1 to TRBJ2-2; D possibly matches TRBD1 or TRBD2 (5 bases each). The CDR3 runs to 18 residues. V lost 8 bases and J 7 bases, leaving 29 bases between the germline ends. Germline lookup yields CDR1 MNHNS and CDR2 SASEGT. DNA of the CDR3: TGTGCCAGCTCGACCTCAGACAGTGGCACTAGGGTAGTCGGGGAGCTGTTTTTT. This codes for CASSTSDSGTRVVGELFF.

This clonotype was detected a few times. The chain recombines TRBV4-2 with TRBJ1-4; D is uncertain. The CDR3 length is 15 residues. V was cut by 0 bases and J by 6 bases, with 11 bases left in between. CDR1 and CDR2 from the germline V gene are LGHNA and YNFKEQ. CDR3 DNA: TGTGCCAGCAGCCAAGATCACGCTTTGGATGAAAAACTGTTTTTT. Translating it yields CASSQDHALDEKLFF.

The chain uses TRBV7-8 and TRBJ2-3; D is perhaps TRBD1 (6 bases). This CDR3 is built from 18 residues. Trimming took 5 bases from V and 3 from J, leaving 24 bases between them. Germline values: CDR1 SGHVS, CDR2 FQNEAQ. CDR3 sequence (DNA): TGTGCCAGCAGCGAAGACCGGGACACTGATTGGTGGACAGATACGCAGTATTTT. It specifies CASSEDRDTDWWTDTQYF.